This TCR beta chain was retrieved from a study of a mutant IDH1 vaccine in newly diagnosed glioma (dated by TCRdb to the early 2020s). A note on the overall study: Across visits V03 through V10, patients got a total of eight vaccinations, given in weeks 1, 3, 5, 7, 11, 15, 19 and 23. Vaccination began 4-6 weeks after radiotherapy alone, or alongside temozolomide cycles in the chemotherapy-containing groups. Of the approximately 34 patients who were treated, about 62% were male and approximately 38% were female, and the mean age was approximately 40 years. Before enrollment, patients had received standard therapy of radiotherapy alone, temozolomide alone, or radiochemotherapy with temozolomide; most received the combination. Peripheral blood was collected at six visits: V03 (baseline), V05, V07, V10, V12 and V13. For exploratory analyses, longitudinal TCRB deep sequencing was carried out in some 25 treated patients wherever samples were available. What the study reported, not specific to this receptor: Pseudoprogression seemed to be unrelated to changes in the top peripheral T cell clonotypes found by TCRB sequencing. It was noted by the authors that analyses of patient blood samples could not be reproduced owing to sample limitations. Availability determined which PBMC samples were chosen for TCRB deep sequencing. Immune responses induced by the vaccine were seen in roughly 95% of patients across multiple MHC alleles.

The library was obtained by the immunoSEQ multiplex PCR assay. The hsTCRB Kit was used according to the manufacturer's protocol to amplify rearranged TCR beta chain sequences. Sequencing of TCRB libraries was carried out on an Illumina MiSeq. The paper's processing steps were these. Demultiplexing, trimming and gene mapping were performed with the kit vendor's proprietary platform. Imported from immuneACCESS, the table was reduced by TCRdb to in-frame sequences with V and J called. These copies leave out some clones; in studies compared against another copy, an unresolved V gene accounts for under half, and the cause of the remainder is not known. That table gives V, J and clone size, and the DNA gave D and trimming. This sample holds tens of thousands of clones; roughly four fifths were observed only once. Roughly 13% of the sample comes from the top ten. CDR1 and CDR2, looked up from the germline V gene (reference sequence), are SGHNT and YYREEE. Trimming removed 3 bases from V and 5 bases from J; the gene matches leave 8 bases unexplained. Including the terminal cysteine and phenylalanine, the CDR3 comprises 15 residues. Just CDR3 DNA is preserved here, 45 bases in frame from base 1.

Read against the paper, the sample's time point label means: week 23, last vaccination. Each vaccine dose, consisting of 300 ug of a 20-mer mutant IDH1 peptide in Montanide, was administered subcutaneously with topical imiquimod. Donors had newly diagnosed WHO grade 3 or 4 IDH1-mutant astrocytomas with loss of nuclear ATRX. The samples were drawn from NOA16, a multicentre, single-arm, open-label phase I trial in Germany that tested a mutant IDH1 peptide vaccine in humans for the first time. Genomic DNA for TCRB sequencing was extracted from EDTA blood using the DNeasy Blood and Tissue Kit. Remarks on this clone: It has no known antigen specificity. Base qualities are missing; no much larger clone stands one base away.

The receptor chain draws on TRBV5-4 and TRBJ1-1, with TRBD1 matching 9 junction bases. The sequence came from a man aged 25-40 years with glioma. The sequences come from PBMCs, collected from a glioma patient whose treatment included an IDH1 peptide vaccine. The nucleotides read TGTGCCAGCAGCTCCGGGGGACAGGGAGAGACTGAAGCTTTCTTT. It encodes CASSSGGQGETEAFF.